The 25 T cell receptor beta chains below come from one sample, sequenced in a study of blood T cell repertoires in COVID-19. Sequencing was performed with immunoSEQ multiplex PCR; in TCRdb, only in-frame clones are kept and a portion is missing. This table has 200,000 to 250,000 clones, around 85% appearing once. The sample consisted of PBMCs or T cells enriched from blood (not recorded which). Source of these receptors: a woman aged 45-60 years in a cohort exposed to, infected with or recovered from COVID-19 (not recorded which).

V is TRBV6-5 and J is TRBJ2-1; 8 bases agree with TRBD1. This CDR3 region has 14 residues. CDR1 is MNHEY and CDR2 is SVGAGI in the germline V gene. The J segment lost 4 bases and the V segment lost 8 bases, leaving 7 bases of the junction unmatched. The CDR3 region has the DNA TGTGCCAGCGCTCCGGGACAGGAGTACAATGAGCAGTTCTTC. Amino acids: CASAPGQEYNEQFF.

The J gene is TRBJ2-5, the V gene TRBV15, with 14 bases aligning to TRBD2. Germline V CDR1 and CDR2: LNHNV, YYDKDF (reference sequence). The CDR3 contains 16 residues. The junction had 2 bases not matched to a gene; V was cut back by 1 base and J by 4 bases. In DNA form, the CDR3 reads TGTGCCACCAGCAGAGGGGGGACTAGCGGGGGAGAGACCCAGTACTTC. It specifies CATSRGGTSGGETQYF.

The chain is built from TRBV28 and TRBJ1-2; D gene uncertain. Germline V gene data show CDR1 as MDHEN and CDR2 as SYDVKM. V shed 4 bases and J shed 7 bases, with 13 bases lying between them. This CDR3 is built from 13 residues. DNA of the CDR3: TGTGCCAGCAGTTCGCCTCAGGTGGTTGGCTACACCTTC. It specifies CASSSPQVVGYTF.

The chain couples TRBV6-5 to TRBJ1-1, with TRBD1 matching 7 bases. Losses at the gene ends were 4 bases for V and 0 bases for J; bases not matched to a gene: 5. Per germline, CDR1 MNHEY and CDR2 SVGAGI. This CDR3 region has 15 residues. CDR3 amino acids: CASSSRGGMNTEAFF. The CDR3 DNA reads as TGTGCCAGCAGTTCAAGAGGGGGCATGAACACTGAAGCTTTCTTT.

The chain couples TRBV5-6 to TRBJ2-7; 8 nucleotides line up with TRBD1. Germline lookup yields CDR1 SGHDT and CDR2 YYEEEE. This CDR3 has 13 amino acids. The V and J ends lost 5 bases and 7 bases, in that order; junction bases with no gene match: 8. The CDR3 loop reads CASSIKDRDEQYF. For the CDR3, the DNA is TGTGCCAGCAGTATCAAGGACAGGGATGAGCAGTACTTC.

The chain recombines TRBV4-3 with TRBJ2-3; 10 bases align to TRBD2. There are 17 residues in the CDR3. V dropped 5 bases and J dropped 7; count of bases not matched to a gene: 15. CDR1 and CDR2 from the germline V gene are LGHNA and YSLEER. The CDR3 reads CASSFQGNLAGAHTQYF. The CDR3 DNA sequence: TGCGCCAGCAGCTTCCAAGGGAATCTAGCGGGGGCCCATACGCAGTATTTT.

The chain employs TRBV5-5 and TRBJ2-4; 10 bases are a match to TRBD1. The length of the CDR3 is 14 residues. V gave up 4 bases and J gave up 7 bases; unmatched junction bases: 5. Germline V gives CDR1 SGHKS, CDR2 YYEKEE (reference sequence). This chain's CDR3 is CASSDMGQGNIQYF. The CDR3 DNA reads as TGTGCCAGCAGCGACATGGGACAGGGGAACATTCAGTACTTC.

CDR3 in amino acids: CASSVEQGRGYGYTF. CDR3 in DNA: TGTGCCAGCAGCGTAGAGCAGGGGAGGGGGTATGGCTACACCTTC. V is TRBV9 and J is TRBJ1-2, with D tentatively TRBD1 (6 bases). The CDR3 consists of 15 residues. V shed 0 bases and J shed 5 bases, with 14 bases lying between them. Looked up from germline, CDR1 is SGDLS and CDR2 is YYNGEE.

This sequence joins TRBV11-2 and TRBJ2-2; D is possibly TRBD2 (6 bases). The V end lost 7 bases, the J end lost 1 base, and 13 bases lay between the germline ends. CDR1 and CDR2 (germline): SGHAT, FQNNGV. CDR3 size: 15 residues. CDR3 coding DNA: TGTGCCAGCACCTCACTGGGGGGGAACACCGGGGAGCTGTTTTTT. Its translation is CASTSLGGNTGELFF.

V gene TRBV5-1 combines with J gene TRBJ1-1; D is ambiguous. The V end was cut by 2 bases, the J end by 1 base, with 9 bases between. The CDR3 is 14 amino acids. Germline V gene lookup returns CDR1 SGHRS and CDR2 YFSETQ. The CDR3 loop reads CASSLYPPNTEAFF. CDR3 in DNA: TGCGCCAGCAGCTTATATCCCCCGAACACTGAAGCTTTCTTT. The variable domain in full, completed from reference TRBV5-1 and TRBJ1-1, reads KAGVTQTPRYLIKTRGQQVTLSCSPISGHRSVSWYQQTPGQGLQFLFEYFSETQRNKGNFPGRFSGRQFSNSRSEMNVSTLELGDSALYLCASSLYPPNTEAFFGQGTRLTVV.

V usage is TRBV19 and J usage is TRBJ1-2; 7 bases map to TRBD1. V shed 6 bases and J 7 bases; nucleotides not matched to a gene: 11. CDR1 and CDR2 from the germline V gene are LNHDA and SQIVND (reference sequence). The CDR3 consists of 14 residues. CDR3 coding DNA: TGTGCCAGTAGCCAGACAGGGCCTGTTGCTGGCTACACCTTC. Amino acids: CASSQTGPVAGYTF.

The CDR3: CASSVGASGGVETQYF. The CDR3 DNA reads as TGTGCCAGCAGCGTAGGGGCTAGCGGGGGGGTAGAGACCCAGTACTTC. The V call is TRBV9, the J call TRBJ2-5; the match to TRBD2 covers 12 bases. Germline-derived CDR1 and CDR2 are SGDLS and YYNGEE. This CDR3 is 16 amino acids long. V trimming: 0 bases; J trimming: 4 bases; junction bases outside the gene matches: 4.

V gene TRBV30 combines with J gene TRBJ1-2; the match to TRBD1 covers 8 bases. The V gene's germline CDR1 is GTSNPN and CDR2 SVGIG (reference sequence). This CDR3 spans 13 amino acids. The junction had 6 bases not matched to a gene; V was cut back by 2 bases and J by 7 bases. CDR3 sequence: CAWSLSGGSGYTF. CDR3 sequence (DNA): TGTGCCTGGAGTCTCTCAGGGGGCAGTGGCTACACCTTC.

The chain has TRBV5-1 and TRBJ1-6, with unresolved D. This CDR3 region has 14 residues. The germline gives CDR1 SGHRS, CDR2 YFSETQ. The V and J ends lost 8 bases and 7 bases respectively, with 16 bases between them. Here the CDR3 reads CASHVGEPNSPLHF. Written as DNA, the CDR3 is TGCGCCAGTCACGTCGGGGAGCCGAATTCACCCCTCCACTTT.

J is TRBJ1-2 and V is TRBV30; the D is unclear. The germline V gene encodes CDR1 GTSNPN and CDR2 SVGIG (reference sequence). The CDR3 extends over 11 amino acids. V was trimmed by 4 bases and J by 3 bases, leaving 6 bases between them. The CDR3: CAWMADYGYTF. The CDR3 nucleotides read TGTGCCTGGATGGCAGACTATGGCTACACCTTC.

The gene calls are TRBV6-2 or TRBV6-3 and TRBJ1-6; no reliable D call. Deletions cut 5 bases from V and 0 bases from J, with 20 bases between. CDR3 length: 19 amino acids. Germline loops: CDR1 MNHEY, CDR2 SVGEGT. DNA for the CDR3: TGTGCCAGCAGTACTAATCTCCGAATATCGTCCTCCTATAATTCACCCCTCCACTTT. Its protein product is CASSTNLRISSSYNSPLHF.

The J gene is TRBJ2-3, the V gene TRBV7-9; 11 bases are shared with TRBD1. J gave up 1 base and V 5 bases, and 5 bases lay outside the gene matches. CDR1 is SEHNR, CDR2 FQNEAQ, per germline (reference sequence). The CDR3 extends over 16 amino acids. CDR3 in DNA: TGTGCCAGCAGCGGCGGGACAGGGGGAGGCACAGATACGCAGTATTTT. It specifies CASSGGTGGGTDTQYF. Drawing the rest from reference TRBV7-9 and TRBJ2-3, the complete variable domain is DTGVSQNPRHKITKRGQNVTFRCDPISEHNRLYWYRQTLGQGPEFLTYFQNEAQLEKSRLLSDRFSAERPKGSFSTLEIQRTEQGDSAMYLCASSGGTGGGTDTQYFGPGTRLTVL.

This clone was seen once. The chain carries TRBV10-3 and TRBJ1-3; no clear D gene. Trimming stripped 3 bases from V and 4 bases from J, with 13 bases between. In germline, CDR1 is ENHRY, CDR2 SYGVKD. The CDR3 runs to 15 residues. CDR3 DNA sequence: TGTGCCATCAGTGACGCGGTTATTTCGGGAAACACCATATATTTT. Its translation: CAISDAVISGNTIYF.

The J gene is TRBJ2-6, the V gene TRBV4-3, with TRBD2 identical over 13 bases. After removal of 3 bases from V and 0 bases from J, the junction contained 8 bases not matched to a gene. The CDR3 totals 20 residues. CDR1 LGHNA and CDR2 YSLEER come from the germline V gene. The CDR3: CASSHLAGTSGDSGANVLTF. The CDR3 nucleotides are TGCGCCAGCAGCCACCTGGCCGGGACTAGCGGGGACTCTGGGGCCAACGTCCTGACTTTC.

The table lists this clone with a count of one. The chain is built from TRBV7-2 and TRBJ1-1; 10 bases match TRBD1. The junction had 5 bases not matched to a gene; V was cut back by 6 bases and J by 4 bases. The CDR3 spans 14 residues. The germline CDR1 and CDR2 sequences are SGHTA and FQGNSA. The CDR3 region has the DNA TGTGCCAGCAGGGACAGGGGGTTCGGCACTGAAGCTTTCTTT. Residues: CASRDRGFGTEAFF.

Written as DNA, the CDR3 is TGCAGCGTTGGAGGTGAGCGGGGTAATTCTCCCACAGATACGCAGTATTTT. Translation: CSVGGERGNSPTDTQYF. The rearrangement links TRBV29-1 to TRBJ2-3; 7 bases match TRBD2. Germline V gives CDR1 SQVTM, CDR2 ANQGSEA. V shed 4 bases and J 2 bases; nucleotides not matched to a gene: 15. The CDR3 length is 17 residues.

In DNA, the CDR3 is TGTGCCAGCACAACGTTCCCCCGGATCCACAGGGGGTCTGAAGCTTTCTTT. As protein: CASTTFPRIHRGSEAFF. The V call is TRBV11-3, the J call TRBJ1-1, with TRBD1 matching 8 bases. CDR3 length: 17 amino acids. Germline-derived CDR1 and CDR2 are SGHNT and YENEEA. Unmatched junction bases numbered 19, after V lost 7 bases and J lost 6 bases.

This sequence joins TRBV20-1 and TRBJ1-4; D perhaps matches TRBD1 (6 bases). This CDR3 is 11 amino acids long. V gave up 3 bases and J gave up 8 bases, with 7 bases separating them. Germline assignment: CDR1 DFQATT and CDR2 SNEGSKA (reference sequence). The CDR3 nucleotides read TGCAGTGCTAGGACAGGCGAAAAACTGTTTTTT. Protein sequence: CSARTGEKLFF.

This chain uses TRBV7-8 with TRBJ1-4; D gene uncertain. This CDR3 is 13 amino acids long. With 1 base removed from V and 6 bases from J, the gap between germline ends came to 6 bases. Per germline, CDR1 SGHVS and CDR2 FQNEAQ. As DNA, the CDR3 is TGTGCCAGCAGCTTAGGGACTTATGAAAAACTGTTTTTT. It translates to CASSLGTYEKLFF.

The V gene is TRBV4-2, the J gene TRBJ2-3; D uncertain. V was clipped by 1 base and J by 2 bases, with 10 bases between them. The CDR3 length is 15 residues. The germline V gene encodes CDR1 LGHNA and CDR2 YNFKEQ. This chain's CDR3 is CASSQADRVTDTQYF. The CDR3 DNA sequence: TGTGCCAGCAGCCAAGCAGATCGGGTCACAGATACGCAGTATTTT.